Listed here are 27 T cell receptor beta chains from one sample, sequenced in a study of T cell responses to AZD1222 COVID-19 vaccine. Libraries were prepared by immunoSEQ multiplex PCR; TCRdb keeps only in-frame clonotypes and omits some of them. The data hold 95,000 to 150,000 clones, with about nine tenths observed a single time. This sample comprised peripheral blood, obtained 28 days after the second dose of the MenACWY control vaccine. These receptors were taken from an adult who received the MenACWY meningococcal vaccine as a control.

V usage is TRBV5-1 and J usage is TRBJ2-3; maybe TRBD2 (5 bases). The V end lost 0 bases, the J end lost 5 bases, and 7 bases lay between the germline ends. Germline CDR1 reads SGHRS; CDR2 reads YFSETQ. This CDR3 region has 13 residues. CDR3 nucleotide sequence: TGCGCCAGCAGCTTGGGTACTAGAGATACGCAGTATTTT. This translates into CASSLGTRDTQYF.

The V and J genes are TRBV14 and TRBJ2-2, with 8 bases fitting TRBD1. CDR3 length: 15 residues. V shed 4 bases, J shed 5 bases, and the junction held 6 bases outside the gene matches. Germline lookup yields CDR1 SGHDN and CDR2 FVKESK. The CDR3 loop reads CASSLRQGWTGELFF. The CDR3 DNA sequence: TGTGCCAGCAGCCTGCGACAGGGGTGGACCGGGGAGCTGTTTTTT.

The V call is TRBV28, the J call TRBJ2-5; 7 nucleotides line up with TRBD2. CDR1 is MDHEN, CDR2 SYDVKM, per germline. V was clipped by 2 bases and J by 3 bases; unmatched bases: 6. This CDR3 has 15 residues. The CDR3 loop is CASSLPSGWKETQYF. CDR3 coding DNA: TGTGCCAGCAGTTTACCTAGCGGTTGGAAAGAGACCCAGTACTTC.

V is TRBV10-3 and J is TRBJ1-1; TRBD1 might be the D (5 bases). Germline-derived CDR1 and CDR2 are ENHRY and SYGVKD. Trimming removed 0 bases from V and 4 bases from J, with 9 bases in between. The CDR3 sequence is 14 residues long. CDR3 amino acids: CAISESGGATEAFF. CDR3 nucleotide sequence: TGTGCCATCAGTGAGTCTGGGGGAGCCACTGAAGCTTTCTTT.

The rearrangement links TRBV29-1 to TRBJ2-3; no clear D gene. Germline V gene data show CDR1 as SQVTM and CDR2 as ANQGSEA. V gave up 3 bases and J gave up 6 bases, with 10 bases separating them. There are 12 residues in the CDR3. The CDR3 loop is CSVDSSADTQYF. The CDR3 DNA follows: TGCAGCGTTGATAGTTCAGCGGATACGCAGTATTTT.

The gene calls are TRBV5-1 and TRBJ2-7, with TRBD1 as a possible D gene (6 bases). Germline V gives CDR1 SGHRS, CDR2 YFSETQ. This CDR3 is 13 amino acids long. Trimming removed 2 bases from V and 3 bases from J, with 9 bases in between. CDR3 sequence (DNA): TGCGCCAGCAGCTTAACAGGGAACTACGAGCAGTACTTC. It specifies CASSLTGNYEQYF.

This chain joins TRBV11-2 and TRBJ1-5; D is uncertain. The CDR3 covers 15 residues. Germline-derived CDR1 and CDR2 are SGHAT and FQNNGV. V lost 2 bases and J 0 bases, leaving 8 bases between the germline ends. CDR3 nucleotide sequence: TGTGCCAGCAGCTTAAGGGCTTTTAGCAATCAGCCCCAGCATTTT. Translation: CASSLRAFSNQPQHF.

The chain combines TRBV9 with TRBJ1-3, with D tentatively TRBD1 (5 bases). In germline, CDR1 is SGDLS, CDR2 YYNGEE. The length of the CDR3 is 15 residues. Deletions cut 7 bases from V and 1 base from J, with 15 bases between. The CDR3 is CASEPPGGSGNTIYF. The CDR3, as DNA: TGTGCCAGCGAACCACCGGGGGGGTCTGGAAACACCATATATTTT. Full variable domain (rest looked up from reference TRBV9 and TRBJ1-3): DSGVTQTPKHLITATGQRVTLRCSPRSGDLSVYWYQQSLDQGLQFLIQYYNGEERAKGNILERFSAQQFPDLHSELNLSSLELGDSALYFCASEPPGGSGNTIYFGEGSWLTVV.

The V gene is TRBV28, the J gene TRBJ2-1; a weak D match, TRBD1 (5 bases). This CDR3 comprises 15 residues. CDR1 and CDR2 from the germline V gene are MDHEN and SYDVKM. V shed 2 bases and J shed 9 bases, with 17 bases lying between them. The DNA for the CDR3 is TGTGCCAGCAGTTTAATCGGACAACCGTTCAGTGAGCAGTTCTTC. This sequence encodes CASSLIGQPFSEQFF.

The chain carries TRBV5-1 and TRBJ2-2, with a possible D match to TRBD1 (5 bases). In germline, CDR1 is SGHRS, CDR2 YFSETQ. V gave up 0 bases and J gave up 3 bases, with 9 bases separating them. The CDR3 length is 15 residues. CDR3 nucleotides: TGCGCCAGCAGCTTGGACAGGATAGACACCGGGGAGCTGTTTTTT. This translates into CASSLDRIDTGELFF.

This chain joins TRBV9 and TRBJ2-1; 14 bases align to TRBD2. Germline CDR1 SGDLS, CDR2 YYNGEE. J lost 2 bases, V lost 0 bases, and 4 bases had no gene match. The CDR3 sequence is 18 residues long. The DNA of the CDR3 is TGTGCCAGCAGCGTAGGGACTAGCGGGGGGAGAACCTACAATGAGCAGTTCTTC. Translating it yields CASSVGTSGGRTYNEQFF.

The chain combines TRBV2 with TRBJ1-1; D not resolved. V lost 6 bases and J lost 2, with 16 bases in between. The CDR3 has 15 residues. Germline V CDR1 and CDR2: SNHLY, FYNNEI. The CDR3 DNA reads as TGTGCCAGCAGGGGTCCGGGGTCCGCCAACACTGAAGCTTTCTTT. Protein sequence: CASRGPGSANTEAFF.

CDR3 bases: TGTGCCAGCAGCTTGACTAGCGGCTCCTACGAGCAGTACTTC. This encodes CASSLTSGSYEQYF. The genes are TRBV7-9 and TRBJ2-7; the match to TRBD2 covers 9 bases. CDR1 is SEHNR, CDR2 FQNEAQ, per germline (reference sequence). The CDR3 is made up of 14 amino acids. V lost 3 bases, J lost 0 bases, and 0 bases stayed unmatched.

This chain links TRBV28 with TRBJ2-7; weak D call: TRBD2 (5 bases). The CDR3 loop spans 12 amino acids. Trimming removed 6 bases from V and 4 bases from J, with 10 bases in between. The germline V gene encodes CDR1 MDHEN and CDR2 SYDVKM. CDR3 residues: CASSPGWYEQYF. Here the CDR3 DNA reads TGTGCCAGCAGCCCGGGATGGTACGAGCAGTACTTC.

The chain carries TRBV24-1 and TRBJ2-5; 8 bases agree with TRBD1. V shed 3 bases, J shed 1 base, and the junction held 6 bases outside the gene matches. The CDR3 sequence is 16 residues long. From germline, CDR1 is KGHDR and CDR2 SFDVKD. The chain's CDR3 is CATSDRSRGPQETQYF. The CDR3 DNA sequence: TGTGCCACCAGTGATCGAAGCAGGGGGCCCCAAGAGACCCAGTACTTC.

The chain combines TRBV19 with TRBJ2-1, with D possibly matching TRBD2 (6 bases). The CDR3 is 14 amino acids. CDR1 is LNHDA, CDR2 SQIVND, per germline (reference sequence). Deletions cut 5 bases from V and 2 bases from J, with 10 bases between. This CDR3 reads CASSFPGAYNEQFF. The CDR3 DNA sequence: TGTGCCAGTAGTTTTCCGGGGGCCTACAATGAGCAGTTCTTC.

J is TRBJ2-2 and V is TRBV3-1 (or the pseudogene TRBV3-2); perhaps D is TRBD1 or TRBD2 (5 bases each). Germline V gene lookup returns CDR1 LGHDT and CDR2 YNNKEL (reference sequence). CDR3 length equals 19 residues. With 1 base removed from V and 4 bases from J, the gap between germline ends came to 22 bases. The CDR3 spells CASSQVFRLGEPFTGELFF. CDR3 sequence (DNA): TGTGCCAGCAGCCAAGTTTTCCGGTTGGGGGAGCCATTCACCGGGGAGCTGTTTTTT.

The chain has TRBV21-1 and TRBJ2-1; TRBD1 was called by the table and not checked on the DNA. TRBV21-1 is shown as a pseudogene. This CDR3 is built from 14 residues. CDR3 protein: CASSKGQAYNEQFF. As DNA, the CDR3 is TGTGCCAGCAGCAAGGGCCAGGCCTACAATGAGCAGTTCTTC.

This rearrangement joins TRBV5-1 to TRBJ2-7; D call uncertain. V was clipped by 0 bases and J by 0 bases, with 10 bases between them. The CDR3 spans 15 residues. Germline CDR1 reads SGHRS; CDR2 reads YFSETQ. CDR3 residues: CASSLGPKSSYEQYV. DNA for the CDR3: TGCGCCAGCAGCTTGGGACCTAAGAGCTCCTACGAGCAGTACGTC.

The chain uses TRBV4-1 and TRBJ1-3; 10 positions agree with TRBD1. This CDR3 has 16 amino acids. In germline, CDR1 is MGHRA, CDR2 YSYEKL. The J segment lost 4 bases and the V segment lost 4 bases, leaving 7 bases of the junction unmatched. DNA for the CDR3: TGCGCCAGCAGCCCCGGGACAGGGGCTCTCGGAAACACCATATATTTT. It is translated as CASSPGTGALGNTIYF.

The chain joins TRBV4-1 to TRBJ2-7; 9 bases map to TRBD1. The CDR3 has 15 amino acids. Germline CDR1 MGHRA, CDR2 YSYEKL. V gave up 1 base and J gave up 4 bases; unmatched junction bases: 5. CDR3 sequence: CASSQGTGGLYEQYF. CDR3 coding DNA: TGCGCCAGCAGCCAAGGAACAGGGGGCTTGTACGAGCAGTACTTC.

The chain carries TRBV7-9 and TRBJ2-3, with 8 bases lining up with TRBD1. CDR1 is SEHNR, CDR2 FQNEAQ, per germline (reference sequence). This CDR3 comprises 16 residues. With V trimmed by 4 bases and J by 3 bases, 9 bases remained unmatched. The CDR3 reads CASSSLQDRETDTQYF. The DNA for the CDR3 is TGTGCCAGCAGCTCCCTACAGGACAGGGAAACAGATACGCAGTATTTT.

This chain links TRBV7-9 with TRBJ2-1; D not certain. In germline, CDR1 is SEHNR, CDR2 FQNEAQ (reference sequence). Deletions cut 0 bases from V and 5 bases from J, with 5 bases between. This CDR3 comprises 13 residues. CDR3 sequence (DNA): TGTGCCAGCAGCTTAGCTGGAAACAATGAGCAGTTCTTC. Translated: CASSLAGNNEQFF.

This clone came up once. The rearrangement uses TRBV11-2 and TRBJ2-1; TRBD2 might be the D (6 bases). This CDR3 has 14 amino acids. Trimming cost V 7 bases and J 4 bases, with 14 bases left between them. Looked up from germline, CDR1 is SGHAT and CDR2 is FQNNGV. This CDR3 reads CASTDGSGYNEQFF. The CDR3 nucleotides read TGTGCCAGCACAGACGGGAGTGGGTACAATGAGCAGTTCTTC.

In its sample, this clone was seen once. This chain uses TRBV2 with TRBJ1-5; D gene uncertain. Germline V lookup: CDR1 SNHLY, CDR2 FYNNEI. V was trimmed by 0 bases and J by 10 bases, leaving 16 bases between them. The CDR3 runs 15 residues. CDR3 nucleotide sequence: TGTGCCAGCAGTGAAGCTCGCTCAGATTTCGGCCCCCAGCATTTT. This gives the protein CASSEARSDFGPQHF.

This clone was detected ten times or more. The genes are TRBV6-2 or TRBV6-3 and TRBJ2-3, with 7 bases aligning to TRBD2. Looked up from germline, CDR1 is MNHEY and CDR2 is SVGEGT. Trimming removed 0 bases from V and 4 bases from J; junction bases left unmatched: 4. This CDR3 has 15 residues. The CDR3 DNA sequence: TGTGCCAGCAGTTACTCGGCTAGCGGACCAGATACGCAGTATTTT. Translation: CASSYSASGPDTQYF.

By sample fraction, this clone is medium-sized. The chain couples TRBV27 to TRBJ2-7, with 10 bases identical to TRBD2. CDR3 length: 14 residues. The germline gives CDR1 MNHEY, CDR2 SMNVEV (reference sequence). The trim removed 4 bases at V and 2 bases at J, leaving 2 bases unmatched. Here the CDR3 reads CASSWSGRAYEQYF. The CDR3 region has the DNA TGTGCCAGCAGTTGGAGCGGGAGGGCCTACGAGCAGTACTTC.